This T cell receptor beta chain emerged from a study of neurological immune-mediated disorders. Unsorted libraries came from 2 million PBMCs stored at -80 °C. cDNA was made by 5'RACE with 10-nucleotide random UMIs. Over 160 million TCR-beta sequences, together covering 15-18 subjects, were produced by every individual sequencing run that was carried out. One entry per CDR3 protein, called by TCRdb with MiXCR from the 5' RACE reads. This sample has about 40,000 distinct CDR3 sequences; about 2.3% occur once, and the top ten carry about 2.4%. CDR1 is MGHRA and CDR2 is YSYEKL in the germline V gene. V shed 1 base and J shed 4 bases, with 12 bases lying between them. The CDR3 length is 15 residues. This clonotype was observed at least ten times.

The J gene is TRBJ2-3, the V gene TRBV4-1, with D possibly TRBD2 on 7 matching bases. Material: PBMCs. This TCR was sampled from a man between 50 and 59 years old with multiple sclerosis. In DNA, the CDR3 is TGCGCCAGCAGCCAAGTTGCGGGGGCGGCAGATACGCAGTATTTT. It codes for CASSQVAGAADTQYF.